This T cell receptor beta chain came from a study of T cell clonality in common variable immunodeficiency. Germline CDR1 and CDR2: SGHRS and YFSETQ. With 0 bases removed from V and 5 bases from J, the gap between germline ends came to 11 bases. The CDR3 totals 14 residues. This clone came up many times. Its antigen is still unknown. The CDR3 goes on 3 residues after the read ends, and that part is filled in from the germline J gene. Sequencing was performed with immunoSEQ multiplex PCR; in TCRdb, only in-frame clones are kept and a portion is missing. This sample carries roughly 40,000 clones, none of them present only once. Points from the study as a whole: CVID subjects showed higher TCRbeta clonality than healthy controls. Repertoire-complication correlations in CVID were limited by patient heterogeneity. Authors noted CVID clonality's cause needs subpopulation repertoire sequencing. In common variable immunodeficiency, TCR beta chains reportedly carried fewer deletions and N-nucleotide insertions.

The sequence was obtained from a person between 18 and 75 years old in good health. The chain recombines TRBV5-1 with TRBJ1-1; tentative D call: TRBD1 (5 bases). Sequences were obtained from peripheral blood mononuclear cells. The CDR3 protein is CASSLADTRTEAFF. The CDR3 DNA, read in part, is TGCGCCAGCAGCTTGGCGGACACGCGGACTGAA. Variable domain in full (rest from reference TRBV5-1 and TRBJ1-1): KAGVTQTPRYLIKTRGQQVTLSCSPISGHRSVSWYQQTPGQGLQFLFEYFSETQRNKGNFPGRFSGRQFSNSRSEMNVSTLELGDSALYLCASSLADTRTEAFFGQGTRLTVV.